This T cell receptor (beta chain) is drawn from a study of T cells in Graves' hyperthyroidism and ophthalmopathy. Study-level findings and limits: Most expanded thyroid clonotypes above 0.001 also appeared in blood.

The authors deemed Graves' hyperthyroidism stable absent ophthalmopathy progression within 18 months. Participants, patients aged 18 to 65, had newly diagnosed hyperthyroidism with a duration under 2 months. The germline V gene has CDR1 SGHTA and CDR2 FQGTGA. Trimming took 4 bases from V and 5 from J; bases not matched to a gene: 9. CDR3 length: 15 amino acids. RNA transcripts yielded amplified TCR beta CDR3 regions. TCR CDR3 underwent first-round RT-PCR with the HTBI primer set. TCRdb re-derived calls from the multiplex PCR reads in MiXCR, one entry per CDR3 protein. The profile shows 700,000 or so distinct CDR3 sequences, approximately 16% of them singletons. The sample holds many counts of this clonotype. The antigen remains undetermined.

The sequence was obtained from a man aged 18-30 years with Graves' hyperthyroidism. The source material was blood. The chain combines TRBV7-3 with TRBJ2-7, with 9 nucleotides matching TRBD1. The CDR3 DNA follows: TGTGCCAGCAGCTACACCGGGACAGGGAGGAACGAGCAGTACTTC. Its protein product is CASSYTGTGRNEQYF.